This TCR beta chain came from a study of cytomegalovirus exposure and HLA in healthy donors. Investigators did not record CMV serostatus for this donor. PCR involved 60 Vbeta and 13 Jbeta primers. The repertoire was sequenced with immunoSEQ multiplex PCR; TCRdb's copy has only in-frame clones and lacks some. This table has 50,000 to 75,000 clones, approximately 83% appearing once. Germline values: CDR1 SGHVS, CDR2 FNYEAQ. CDR3 length: 13 amino acids. The V segment lost 2 bases and the J segment 7 bases; nucleotides outside the gene matches: 2. The origin of this receptor is a human donor in good health. The sequenced sample was PBMCs. The chain joins TRBV7-6 to TRBJ1-5; 7 bases line up with TRBD1. The CDR3 DNA is TGTGCCAGCAGCTTACAGGGACAGCAGCCCCAGCATTTT. It specifies CASSLQGQQPQHF. The complete variable domain, with remaining parts taken from reference TRBV7-6 and TRBJ1-5, reads GAGVSQSPRYKVTKRGQDVALRCDPISGHVSLYWYRQALGQGPEFLTYFNYEAQQDKSGLPNDRFSAERPEGSISTLTIQRTEQRDSAMYRCASSLQGQQPQHFGDGTRLSIL.